These 32 T cell receptor beta chains share one sample of origin, sequenced in a study of Graves' ophthalmopathy and Graves' hyperthyroidism. Using RNA transcripts, the TCR beta CDR3 regions were amplified. An initial RT-PCR round employing HTBI primers preceded a second-round multiplex PCR. Each CDR3 protein is one row after TCRdb ran MiXCR on the multiplex PCR reads. The table has 660,000 or so distinct CDR3 sequences, roughly two fifths seen once. Sequences were obtained from peripheral blood. The receptor set was obtained from an adult man with Graves' ophthalmopathy.

A note on this clonotype: One junction end does not reproduce the germline sequence, and a read error may be involved. The V gene is TRBV20-1, the J gene TRBJ2-5; D may be TRBD2 (6 bases). From germline, CDR1 is DFQATT and CDR2 SNEGSKA (reference sequence). There are 13 residues in the CDR3. The DNA for the CDR3 is TGTAGTGCTCCTGCACAAGCGGGCCAGCCCCAGTACTTC. Amino acids: CSAPAQAGQPQYF.

V is TRBV25-1 and J is TRBJ1-4; no firm D call. CDR3 size: 13 residues. V lost 11 bases and J lost 7, with 17 bases in between. Germline assignment: CDR1 MGHDK and CDR2 SYGVNS. CDR3 in DNA: TGTGCCTGGAGTTCTCGGACGGTTGAAAAACTGTTTTTT. This encodes CAWSSRTVEKLFF. The variable domain in full, with the rest retrieved from reference TRBV25-1 and TRBJ1-4, is EADIYQTPRYLVIGTGKKITLECSQTMGHDKMYWYQQDPGMELHLIHYSYGVNSTEKGDLSSESTVSRIRTEHFPLTLESARPSHTSQYLCAWSSRTVEKLFFGSGTQLSVL.

In regard to this clonotype: It may be a read error: a sequence one base away is much more abundant. This chain joins TRBV9 and TRBJ1-6; D is ambiguous. V shed 1 base and J shed 7 bases, with 12 bases lying between them. This CDR3 has 15 amino acids. CDR1 is SGDLS, CDR2 YYNGEE, per germline. The DNA of the CDR3 is TGTGCCAGCAGCGTACAGAGGGCTCGAAATTCACCCCTCCACTTT. Its translation is CASSVQRARNSPLHF.

The chain links TRBV19 to TRBJ1-4, with D possibly TRBD1 on 5 matching bases. Germline V gene sequence: CDR1 LNHDA, CDR2 SQIVND (reference sequence). The CDR3 length is 15 residues. V lost 4 bases to trimming and J lost 8 bases, with 17 bases between them. CDR3 in DNA: TGTGCCAGTAGTACAAGCCCGGGACGCCCGGAAAAACTGTTTTTT. This codes for CASSTSPGRPEKLFF.

The chain has TRBV6-1 and TRBJ2-5, with D maybe TRBD2 (6 bases). The CDR3 contains 15 residues. Germline lookup yields CDR1 MNHNS and CDR2 SASEGT. V gave up 4 bases and J gave up 2 bases, with 14 bases separating them. The CDR3: CASSVGTGVQETQYF. The CDR3 DNA reads TGTGCCAGCAGTGTCGGGACGGGGGTGCAAGAGACCCAGTACTTC.

This clonotype was counted ten times or more. The CDR3 protein is CSVAVATNEKLFF. DNA of the CDR3: TGCAGCGTTGCCGTAGCAACTAATGAAAAACTGTTTTTT. The chain is built from TRBV29-1 and TRBJ1-4; the D is unclear. CDR1 SQVTM and CDR2 ANQGSEA come from the germline V gene. Trimming left V 4 bases short and J 0 bases short, with 6 bases between. The CDR3 loop spans 13 amino acids.

V gene TRBV30 combines with J gene TRBJ1-6, with a tentative D call TRBD1 (5 bases). CDR1 GTSNPN and CDR2 SVGIG come from the germline V gene (reference sequence). This CDR3 contains 13 residues. With 3 bases removed from V and 10 bases from J, the gap between germline ends came to 13 bases. DNA for the CDR3: TGTGCCTGGAGAAGCAGGGTGGGATCACCCCTCCACTTT. Its protein is CAWRSRVGSPLHF.

Points on this clonotype: A much bigger clone sits one base away, suggesting this may be a read error. For the CDR3, the DNA is TGTGCCAGTAGGGACACTGAAGCTTTCTTT. Translated, it gives CASRDTEAFF. The chain uses TRBV19 and TRBJ1-1; D is uncertain. The germline V gene encodes CDR1 LNHDA and CDR2 SQIVND (reference sequence). Trimming removed 6 bases at V and 3 bases at J, with 2 bases between. The CDR3 runs to 10 residues.

A word on this clonotype: With a much larger clone just one base away, this may be a read error. In this CDR3 the conserved last residue, phenylalanine or tryptophan, is missing, so a read error is likely. This chain links TRBV19 with TRBJ1-2; perhaps TRBD1 as D (5 bases). The germline CDR1 and CDR2 sequences are LNHDA and SQIVND (reference sequence). The V end lost 2 bases, the J end lost 4 bases, and 11 bases lay between the germline ends. The length of the CDR3 is 14 residues. CDR3 sequence reads: CASSIRGVIYGYTL. CDR3 sequence (DNA): TGTGCCAGTAGTATAAGAGGGGTCATCTATGGCTACACCCTC.

The V gene is TRBV7-9, the J gene TRBJ2-2, with D possibly being TRBD1 (5 bases). The ends were cut back, 1 base at V and 6 bases at J, with 9 bases in the middle. CDR3 length equals 14 residues. Looked up from germline, CDR1 is SEHNR and CDR2 is FQNEAQ (reference sequence). In DNA form, the CDR3 reads TGTGCCAGCAGCTTAGGCGCAGGGTCCGGGGAGCTGTTTTTT. Protein sequence: CASSLGAGSGELFF.

The chain is built from TRBV7-4 and TRBJ1-2; D perhaps matches TRBD1 (6 bases). Between the trimmed V and J ends, which lost 11 bases and 2 bases, there was a span of 18 bases. This CDR3 has 14 amino acids. The germline V gene has CDR1 SGHVT and CDR2 SQSDAQ. The DNA of the CDR3 is TGTGCCTGGAGTGGTTCGGGGGGCAACTATGGCTACACCTTC. It translates to CAWSGSGGNYGYTF.

A remark on this clonotype: The junction differs from germline at one of its ends, possibly a read error. The chain couples TRBV5-6 to TRBJ1-1; 9 nucleotides agree with TRBD1. The CDR3 length is 18 residues. Germline-derived CDR1 and CDR2 are SGHDT and YYEEEE. The CDR3 spells CASTLGHGDRAANTEAFF. The CDR3 DNA is TGTGCCAGCACCTTGGGCCATGGGGACAGGGCGGCGAACACTGAAGCTTTCTTT.

The chain combines TRBV24-1 with TRBJ2-5, with TRBD2 matching over 9 bases. V shed 6 bases, J shed 5 bases, and the junction held 9 bases outside the gene matches. There are 15 residues in the CDR3. Germline CDR1 and CDR2: KGHDR and SFDVKD. The CDR3: CATSLGGRAAETQYF. CDR3 nucleotides: TGTGCCACCAGTTTAGGCGGGAGGGCCGCGGAGACCCAGTACTTC.

This clonotype has a single count. The chain links TRBV2 to TRBJ1-4; D is perhaps TRBD1 (6 bases). In germline, CDR1 is SNHLY, CDR2 FYNNEI. The length of the CDR3 is 14 residues. Trimming took off 6 bases at V and 7 bases at J, with 15 bases between the two ends. The CDR3 DNA sequence: TGTGCCAGCAGCGAGGACCAGGGGTCTGAAAAACTGTTTTTT. Encoded protein: CASSEDQGSEKLFF.

The gene calls are TRBV4-2 and TRBJ1-2, with TRBD1 matching 11 bases. The CDR3 is 17 residues long. Unmatched junction bases numbered 10, after V lost 3 bases and J lost 4 bases. Germline CDR1 LGHNA, CDR2 YNFKEQ. This CDR3 reads CASSHANWGTGGYGYTF. CDR3 coding DNA: TGTGCCAGCAGCCACGCAAACTGGGGGACAGGGGGCTATGGCTACACCTTC.

In this sample, this clonotype turned up a few times. The chain links TRBV9 to TRBJ2-6; no firm D call. This CDR3 region has 14 residues. Looked up from germline, CDR1 is SGDLS and CDR2 is YYNGEE. The V end lost 2 bases, the J end lost 4 bases, and 7 bases lay between the germline ends. The chain's CDR3 is CASSVGAGANVLTF. The CDR3 DNA reads as TGTGCCAGCAGCGTTGGCGCCGGGGCCAACGTCCTGACTTTC. Full variable domain (remainder filled in from reference TRBV9 and TRBJ2-6): DSGVTQTPKHLITATGQRVTLRCSPRSGDLSVYWYQQSLDQGLQFLIQYYNGEERAKGNILERFSAQQFPDLHSELNLSSLELGDSALYFCASSVGAGANVLTFGAGSRLTVL.

The CDR3 nucleotides are TGTGCCAGCGCCTTGCGGGGGATGGATGAAAAACTGTTTTTT. Translation: CASALRGMDEKLFF. This chain joins TRBV6-1 and TRBJ1-4; TRBD1 might be the D (5 bases). Trimming took off 8 bases at V and 6 bases at J, with 16 bases between the two ends. Germline-derived CDR1 and CDR2 are MNHNS and SASEGT. The CDR3 contains 14 residues.

With respect to this clonotype: The junction shows a germline mismatch at one end, possibly a read error. The chain combines TRBV10-3 with TRBJ1-5; D may be TRBD1 (5 bases). In germline, CDR1 is ENHRY, CDR2 SYGVKD. This CDR3 region has 15 residues. The CDR3 coding sequence is TGTGCCAGCAGTGAATCCATTTGGGGGAATCAGCCCCAGCATTTT. Translating it yields CASSESIWGNQPQHF.

Note on this clonotype: A much more abundant neighbour one base away suggests this may be a read error. This chain uses TRBV5-1 with TRBJ1-2; TRBD1 agrees at 10 bases. The CDR3 runs to 15 residues. CDR1 and CDR2 (germline): SGHRS, YFSETQ. V was pared by 4 bases and J by 2 bases, with 5 bases of the junction left unmatched. The CDR3 DNA is TGCGCCAGCAGCCGGGCGGGACAGGGGAACTATGGCTACACCTTC. Amino acids: CASSRAGQGNYGYTF.

Regarding this clonotype: A much larger clone is a single base away; this may be a read error. As the CDR3 is not closed by the conserved phenylalanine or tryptophan, this likely results from a read error. The rearrangement uses TRBV20-1 and TRBJ2-5; 7 bases agree with TRBD2. Per the germline V gene, CDR1 is DFQATT and CDR2 is SNEGSKA (reference sequence). The CDR3 sequence is 15 residues long. V lost 4 bases and J lost 5; bases outside the gene matches: 13. The CDR3 DNA reads TGCAGTGCTACTACTAGCGCTACGGGCCTGGAGACCCAGTACTCC. Translated, it gives CSATTSATGLETQYS.

This clonotype has more than one count but fewer than ten. The chain uses TRBV30 and TRBJ1-6; 7 bases are shared with TRBD1. Germline V gene sequence: CDR1 GTSNPN, CDR2 SVGIG (reference sequence). With 3 bases clipped from V and 8 bases from J, the junction kept 13 bases outside the gene matches. This CDR3 has 16 amino acids. The CDR3 spells CAWRSGYRGRHSPLHF. CDR3 in DNA: TGTGCCTGGAGGTCAGGTTACAGGGGCCGACATTCACCCCTCCACTTT.

The J gene is TRBJ1-6, the V gene TRBV25-1, with unresolved D. Looked up from germline, CDR1 is MGHDK and CDR2 is SYGVNS. The CDR3 spans 13 residues. The CDR3 DNA follows: TGTGCTAGCCCGGGATCAGATAATTCACCCCTCCACTTT. Protein: CASPGSDNSPLHF.

This clonotype was picked up many times. Germline is not matched at one junction end, which may reflect a read error. The rearrangement joins TRBV10-3 to TRBJ2-7, with D possibly TRBD1 on 7 matching bases. Germline assignment: CDR1 ENHRY and CDR2 SYGVKD. This CDR3 has 15 amino acids. The CDR3 bases are TGTGCCAGCAGTGGAGGGGGACAGCTATCCTACGAGCAGTACTTC. This sequence encodes CASSGGGQLSYEQYF.

This rearrangement joins TRBV4-1 to TRBJ2-5; the match to TRBD1 covers 8 bases. The germline V gene has CDR1 MGHRA and CDR2 YSYEKL. The CDR3 totals 16 residues. V shed 4 bases, J shed 4 bases, and the junction held 11 bases outside the gene matches. This CDR3 reads CASSPGFQGARETQYF. The CDR3 nucleotides read TGCGCCAGCAGCCCAGGATTCCAGGGGGCGCGAGAGACCCAGTACTTC.

This rearrangement joins TRBV20-1 to TRBJ1-2, with 8 bases identical to TRBD1. Germline V gene sequence: CDR1 DFQATT, CDR2 SNEGSKA (reference sequence). This CDR3 spans 12 amino acids. Trimming took 5 bases from V and 6 from J; bases not matched to a gene: 5. The CDR3 sequence: CSAQEGQDGYTF. CDR3 DNA sequence: TGCAGTGCTCAAGAGGGACAGGATGGCTACACCTTC.

This rearrangement joins TRBV7-8 to TRBJ2-7, with 9 bases that match TRBD1. CDR3 size: 15 residues. Germline lookup yields CDR1 SGHVS and CDR2 FQNEAQ. Germline trimming cut 5 bases from V and 4 bases from J; bases unmatched to any gene: 9. CDR3 sequence: CASSIDPGTGYEQYF. The CDR3 DNA follows: TGTGCCAGCAGCATAGACCCCGGGACAGGGTACGAGCAGTACTTC.

This clonotype was observed many times. The V gene is TRBV25-1, the J gene TRBJ1-4; D may be TRBD1 (5 bases). V lost 2 bases, J lost 6 bases, and 16 bases lay in between. Per germline, CDR1 MGHDK and CDR2 SYGVNS. There are 16 residues in the CDR3. The CDR3 DNA is TGTGCCAGCAGTGAAGGGTCAAGGGGTGGGGATGAAAAACTGTTTTTT. This codes for CASSEGSRGGDEKLFF.

This chain uses TRBV15 with TRBJ2-7; 9 positions match TRBD1. Germline V gene sequence: CDR1 LNHNV, CDR2 YYDKDF (reference sequence). This CDR3 has 15 amino acids. J gave up 5 bases and V 3 bases, and 8 bases lay outside the gene matches. CDR3 bases: TGTGCCACCAGCAGGGCGGGGACAGGGAGGGACGAGCAGTACTTC. The encoded protein is CATSRAGTGRDEQYF.

This clonotype was seen many times. The chain employs TRBV2 and TRBJ2-7; D gene unclear. CDR3 size: 12 residues. The ends were cut back, 6 bases at V and 2 bases at J, with 8 bases in the middle. Per germline, CDR1 SNHLY and CDR2 FYNNEI. The CDR3 sequence: CASRLETYEQYF. The CDR3 nucleotides are TGTGCCAGCAGACTGGAAACCTACGAGCAGTACTTC.

The CDR3 bases are TGTGCCAGCAGCTCCGGGTCTCTCTCCGGGACGGCATACACCTTC. Translation: CASSSGSLSGTAYTF. This chain links TRBV6-2 or TRBV6-3 with TRBJ1-2; TRBD1 might be the D (5 bases). The V gene's germline CDR1 is MNHEY and CDR2 SVGEGT. Trimming took 6 bases from V and 11 from J, leaving 25 bases between them. The CDR3 covers 15 residues.

This clonotype was seen ten or more times. The chain carries TRBV10-2 and TRBJ1-2; D possibly corresponds to TRBD1 (5 bases). Germline loops: CDR1 WSHSY, CDR2 SAAADI. Trimming took off 3 bases at V and 4 bases at J, with 15 bases between the two ends. There are 15 residues in the CDR3. This chain's CDR3 is CASSERRGRVYGYTF. For the CDR3, the DNA is TGCGCCAGCAGTGAAAGGCGGGGCAGGGTCTATGGCTACACCTTC.

This clonotype was detected ten times or more. V usage is TRBV10-3 and J usage is TRBJ1-2; 9 bases are a match to TRBD1. Germline lookup yields CDR1 ENHRY and CDR2 SYGVKD. The CDR3 contains 15 residues. V trimming: 3 bases; J trimming: 7 bases; junction bases outside the gene matches: 9. CDR3 protein: CAISDEQGARGGYTF. Written as DNA, the CDR3 is TGTGCCATCAGTGATGAACAGGGGGCGCGGGGTGGCTACACCTTC.